This T cell receptor (beta chain) was found in a study of OX40 agonist ivuxolimab in advanced cancers. About the investigation overall: Ivuxolimab, which targeted the costimulatory receptor OX40 (CD134), was an agonistic, fully human IgG2 monoclonal antibody. Intravenous ivuxolimab was administered to patients every 2 weeks at six dose levels: 0.01, 0.1, 0.3, 1.5, 3 and 10 mg/kg. Among the roughly 52 dose-escalation patients, about 19 had hepatocellular carcinoma, 15 melanoma, 9 renal cell carcinoma and 9 head and neck cancer. A male proportion of 70% to 90% and a mean age of about 60 years, ranging from about 23 to 90, were recorded for the dose-escalation cohort. Patients were allowed to have had prior anti-PD-1, anti-PD-L1 or anti-CTLA-4 therapy, and about 40% of the dose-escalation patients had been treated with checkpoint inhibitors. Partial responses occurred in three dose-escalation patients: two with cutaneous melanoma and one with hepatocellular carcinoma. The purpose of peripheral TCRbeta sequencing was to test whether ivuxolimab changed TCR sequence diversity and led to clonal T-cell expansion. The monotherapy dose-escalation portion (N of about 50 patients) of the phase I ivuxolimab trial is reported in the paper. Paper-wide results and their limitations: Clonal expansion of both CD4+ and CD8+ blood T cells was observed from baseline to week 6 at doses 0.1 to 3.0 mg/kg. In the 0.1-3.0 mg/kg groups, partial responders had among the lowest normalized peripheral clonal expansion, particularly in CD8+ T cells. The antigen specificity of the clonally expanded peripheral T cells was not determined. Low levels of normalized T-cell clonal expansion were also seen in some patients who did not respond. After ivuxolimab, expanded clones were on average more numerous among CD8+ T cells than among CD4+ T cells.

The trial excluded patients who had a history of autoimmune disease or who were on systemic immunosuppression. Peripheral blood for TCR sequencing was drawn from every dose cohort at baseline, at cycle 4 day 1 and at cycle 7 day 1. The samples were taken from a phase I, first-in-human, multicenter, open-label dose-escalation trial of ivuxolimab. Adults with locally advanced or metastatic head and neck squamous cell, hepatocellular, melanoma or renal cell carcinoma were enrolled in the trial. Before TCR sequencing, CD4+ and CD8+ T cells were separately sorted from peripheral blood. From its cysteine to its phenylalanine, the CDR3 spans 13 amino acids. The retained sequence is limited to the CDR3, 39 bases, with the frame set at the first base. The junction shows trimming of 1 base on V and 1 base on J, plus 4 bases between the germline ends. The germline V gene (reference sequence) provides CDR1 SEHNR and CDR2 FQNEAQ.

In the case of this clone: The antigen it recognizes is unknown. No qualities accompany the bases; no much larger clone lies one base away.

Genomic DNA was isolated from the sorted cells so that the TCRbeta CDR3 region could be sequenced. The immunoSEQ Assay was used for sequencing of TCRbeta CDR3 regions. In TCRdb, the immuneACCESS table is reduced to in-frame sequences with V and J assigned. These tables do not hold every clone; where another copy was compared, an unresolved V gene accounts for under half, and the others remain unexplained. Across this sample there are about 80,000 clones, with roughly four fifths seen only once. In total, the top ten clones hold 6.6% of the sample. The TCR originated in an adult with an advanced solid tumor such as melanoma, head and neck, liver or kidney cancer. The source material was CD4+ or CD8+ T cells sorted from blood, sampled in a trial of the OX40 agonist ivuxolimab. The sequence links TRBV7-9 to TRBJ2-5; no D segment can be confidently identified. The DNA sequence follows: TGTGCCAGCAGCTTAGGCTCCCAAGAGACCCAGTACTTC. This codes for CASSLGSQETQYF.